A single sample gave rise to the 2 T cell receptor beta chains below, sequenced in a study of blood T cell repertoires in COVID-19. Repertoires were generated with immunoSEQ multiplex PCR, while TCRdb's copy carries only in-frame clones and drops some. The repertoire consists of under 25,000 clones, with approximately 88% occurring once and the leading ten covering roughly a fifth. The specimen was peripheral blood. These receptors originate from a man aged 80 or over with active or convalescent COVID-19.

The CDR3 region is CASSQVEVFRPTEAFF. CDR3 coding DNA: TGCGCCAGCAGCCAAGTGGAGGTGTTTAGACCCACTGAAGCTTTCTTT. This chain joins TRBV4-1 and TRBJ1-1; no clear D gene. CDR1 is MGHRA, CDR2 YSYEKL, per germline. Trimming removed 1 base at V and 4 bases at J, with 16 bases between. The CDR3 has 16 residues.

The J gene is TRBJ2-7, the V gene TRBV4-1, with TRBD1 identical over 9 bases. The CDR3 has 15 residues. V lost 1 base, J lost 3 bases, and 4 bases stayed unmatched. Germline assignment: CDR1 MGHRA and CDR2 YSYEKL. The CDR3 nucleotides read TGCGCCAGCAGCCAAGGAGACAGGGGGAGCTACGAGCAGTACTTC. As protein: CASSQGDRGSYEQYF.